This TCR beta chain was captured in a study of PD-L1 blockade in urothelial cancer. Study-level information: Typically, measured as a median, blood samples had 140,000 or so T cells.

Added to each PCR by spiking were synthetic TCR analog templates. Sequencing was performed with immunoSEQ multiplex PCR; in TCRdb, only in-frame clones are kept and a portion is missing. The repertoire holds about 52,000 clones, with 60% to 85% as singletons. V was clipped by 0 bases and J by 2 bases, with 20 bases between them. Germline CDR1 is GTSNPN and CDR2 is SVGIG (reference sequence). This CDR3 has 17 amino acids. This TCR came from an older man with urothelial cancer. The chain recombines TRBV30 with TRBJ2-7; no definite D call. This specimen consisted of PBMCs, obtained around atezolizumab (anti-PD-L1) treatment. The CDR3 coding sequence is TGTGCCTGGAGTGTAAATTTGGGCAGTTTGGCGCCCTACGAGCAGTACTTC. It specifies CAWSVNLGSLAPYEQYF.